This is a list of T cell receptor beta chains from one sample in a study of radiation and T cells in renal cell carcinoma. Here immunoSEQ multiplex PCR was the method, and the copy in TCRdb shows in-frame clones only, minus some. Among some 72,000 clones listed, around 76% were seen once. This material consisted of blood, taken from a patient whose treatment included radiotherapy and nephrectomy. These receptors were taken from a man aged 55-75 years with renal cell carcinoma. Each CDR3 is given with its conserved first and last residue. Fields, in order: clone size, V gene, J gene, D gene, CDR3 DNA, CDR3 protein. A D gene is named only where the DNA matches it firmly. Not all rows give a size; the values are once, few, many and, for expanded clones, a class.

clone size: NA
V gene: TRBV30
J gene: TRBJ2-7
D gene: NA
CDR3 DNA: TGTGCCTGGAGTCGGACCACCTCCTACGAGCAGTACTTC
CDR3 protein: CAWSRTTSYEQYF

clone size: NA
V gene: TRBV19
J gene: TRBJ1-2
D gene: NA
CDR3 DNA: TGTGCCAGTAGTAGTGGCTCCAACCGGAACTATGGCTACACCTTC
CDR3 protein: CASSSGSNRNYGYTF

clone size: NA
V gene: TRBV5-4
J gene: TRBJ1-1
D gene: TRBD1
CDR3 DNA: TGTGCCAGCAGCCTTGGACAGGGATTTTTGAACACTGAAGCTTTCTTT
CDR3 protein: CASSLGQGFLNTEAFF

clone size: NA
V gene: TRBV27
J gene: TRBJ2-5
D gene: NA
CDR3 DNA: TGTGCCAGCAGTTTACGTGGTGGGTACCAAGAGACCCAGTACTTC
CDR3 protein: CASSLRGGYQETQYF

clone size: NA
V gene: TRBV18
J gene: TRBJ2-2
D gene: TRBD2
CDR3 DNA: TGTGCCAGCTCTCGCGTAGCGGGAGTGAACACCGGGGAGCTGTTTTTT
CDR3 protein: CASSRVAGVNTGELFF

clone size: few
V gene: TRBV5-1
J gene: TRBJ1-4
D gene: TRBD1
CDR3 DNA: TGCGCCAGCAGTTTTACCGGGACAGGGGGTATGGAAAAACTGTTTTTT
CDR3 protein: CASSFTGTGGMEKLFF

clone size: once
V gene: TRBV5-1
J gene: TRBJ2-5
D gene: NA
CDR3 DNA: TGCGCCAGCACCCGGTCAGTTCCCCTCCAGGAAGAGACCCAGTACTTC
CDR3 protein: CASTRSVPLQEETQYF

clone size: NA
V gene: TRBV4-1
J gene: TRBJ2-7
D gene: TRBD1
CDR3 DNA: TGCGCCAGCAGCCGTTCCGGGACAGAGCCCTACGAGCAGTACTTC
CDR3 protein: CASSRSGTEPYEQYF

clone size: NA
V gene: TRBV5-1
J gene: TRBJ2-5
D gene: NA
CDR3 DNA: TGCGCCACCAACGACTGGGGGTCAGAGACCCAGTACTTC
CDR3 protein: CATNDWGSETQYF

clone size: NA
V gene: TRBV5-1
J gene: TRBJ1-2
D gene: TRBD1
CDR3 DNA: TGCGCCAGCAGCTTGATCCGGGACAGTGGATACACCTTC
CDR3 protein: CASSLIRDSGYTF